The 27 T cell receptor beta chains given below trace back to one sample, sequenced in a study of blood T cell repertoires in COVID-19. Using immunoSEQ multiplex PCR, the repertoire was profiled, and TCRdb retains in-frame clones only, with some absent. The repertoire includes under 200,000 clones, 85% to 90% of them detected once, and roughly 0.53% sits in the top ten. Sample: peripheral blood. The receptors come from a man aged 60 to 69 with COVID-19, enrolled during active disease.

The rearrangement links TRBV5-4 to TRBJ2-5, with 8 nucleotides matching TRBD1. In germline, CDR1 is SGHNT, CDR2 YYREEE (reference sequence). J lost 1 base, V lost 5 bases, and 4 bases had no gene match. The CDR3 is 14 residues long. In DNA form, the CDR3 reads TGTGCCAGCAGTTCCGGACAGGGCCAAGAGACCCAGTACTTC. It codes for CASSSGQGQETQYF.

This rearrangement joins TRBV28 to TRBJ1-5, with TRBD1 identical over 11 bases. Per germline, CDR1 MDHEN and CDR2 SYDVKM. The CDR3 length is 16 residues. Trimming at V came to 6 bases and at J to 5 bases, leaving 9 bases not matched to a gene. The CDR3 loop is CASSPGTGGLHQPQHF. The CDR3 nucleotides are TGTGCCAGCAGCCCCGGGACAGGGGGTCTCCATCAGCCCCAGCATTTT.

The CDR3 bases are TGTGCCAGTAGAACGGAGGCAACTAATGAAAAACTGTTTTTT. As protein: CASRTEATNEKLFF. The chain links TRBV19 to TRBJ1-4; D unclear. The CDR3 totals 14 residues. The V end lost 6 bases, the J end lost 0 bases, and 8 bases lay between the germline ends. CDR1 and CDR2 (germline): LNHDA, SQIVND (reference sequence).

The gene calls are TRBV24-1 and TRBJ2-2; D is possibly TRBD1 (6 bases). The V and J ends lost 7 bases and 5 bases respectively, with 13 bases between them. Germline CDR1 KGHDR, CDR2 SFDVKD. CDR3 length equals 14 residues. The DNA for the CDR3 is TGTGCCACCAGGGAAACAGGGCGTACCGGGGAGCTGTTTTTT. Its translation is CATRETGRTGELFF.

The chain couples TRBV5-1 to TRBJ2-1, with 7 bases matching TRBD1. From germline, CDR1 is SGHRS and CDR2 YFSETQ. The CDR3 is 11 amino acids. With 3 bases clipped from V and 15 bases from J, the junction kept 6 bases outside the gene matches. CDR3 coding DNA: TGCGCCAGCAGCTCCGGGACAGCTGTGTTCTTC. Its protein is CASSSGTAVFF.

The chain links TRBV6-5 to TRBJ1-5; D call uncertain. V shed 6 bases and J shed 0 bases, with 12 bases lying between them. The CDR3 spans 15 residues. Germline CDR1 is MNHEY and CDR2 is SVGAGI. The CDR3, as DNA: TGTGCCAGCAGAATATCGGAGAATAGCAATCAGCCCCAGCATTTT. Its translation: CASRISENSNQPQHF.

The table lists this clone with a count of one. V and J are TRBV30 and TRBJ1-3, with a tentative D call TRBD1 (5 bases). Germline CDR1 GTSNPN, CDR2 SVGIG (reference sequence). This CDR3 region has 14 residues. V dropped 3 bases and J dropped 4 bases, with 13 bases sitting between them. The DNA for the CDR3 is TGTGCCTGGAGCCAGGGATTGGACGGAAACACCATATATTTT. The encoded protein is CAWSQGLDGNTIYF.

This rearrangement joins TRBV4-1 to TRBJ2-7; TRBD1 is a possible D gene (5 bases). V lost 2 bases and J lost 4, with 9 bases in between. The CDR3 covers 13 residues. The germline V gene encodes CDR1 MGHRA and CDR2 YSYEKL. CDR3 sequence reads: CASSQIGVYEQYF. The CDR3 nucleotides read TGCGCCAGCAGCCAAATAGGGGTTTACGAGCAGTACTTC.

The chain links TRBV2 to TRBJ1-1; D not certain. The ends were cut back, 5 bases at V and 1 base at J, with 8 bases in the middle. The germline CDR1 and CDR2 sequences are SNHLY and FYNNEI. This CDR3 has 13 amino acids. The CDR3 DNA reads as TGTGCCAGCAGTCTACTCACGAACACTGAAGCTTTCTTT. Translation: CASSLLTNTEAFF.

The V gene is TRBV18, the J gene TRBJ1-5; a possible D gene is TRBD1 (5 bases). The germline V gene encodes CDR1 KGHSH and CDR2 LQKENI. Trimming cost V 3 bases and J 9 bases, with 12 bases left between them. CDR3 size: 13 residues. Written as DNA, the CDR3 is TGTGCCAGCTCACCCGATAATCAGGGGCCCCAGCATTTT. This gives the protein CASSPDNQGPQHF. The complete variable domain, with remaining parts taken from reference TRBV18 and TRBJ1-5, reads NAGVMQNPRHLVRRRGQEARLRCSPMKGHSHVYWYRQLPEEGLKFMVYLQKENIIDESGMPKERFSAEFPKEGPSILRIQQVVRGDSAAYFCASSPDNQGPQHFGDGTRLSIL.

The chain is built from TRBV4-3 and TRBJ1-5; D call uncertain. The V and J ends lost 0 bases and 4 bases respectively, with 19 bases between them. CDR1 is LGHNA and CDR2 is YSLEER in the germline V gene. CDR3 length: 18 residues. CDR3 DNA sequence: TGCGCCAGCAGCCAAGATCGCTTTGGTCGGCAGGATAATCAGCCCCAGCATTTT. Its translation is CASSQDRFGRQDNQPQHF.

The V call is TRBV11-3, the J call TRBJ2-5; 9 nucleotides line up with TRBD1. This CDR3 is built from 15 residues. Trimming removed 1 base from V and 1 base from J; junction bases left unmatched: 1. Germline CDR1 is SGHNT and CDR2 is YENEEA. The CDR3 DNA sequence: TGTGCCAGCAGCTTAGGGACAGGGGTCCAAGAGACCCAGTACTTC. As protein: CASSLGTGVQETQYF.

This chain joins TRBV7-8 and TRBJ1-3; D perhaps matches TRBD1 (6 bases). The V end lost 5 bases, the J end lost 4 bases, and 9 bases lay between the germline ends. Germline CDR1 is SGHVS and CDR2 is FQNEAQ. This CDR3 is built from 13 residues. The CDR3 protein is CASSVTGGNTIYF. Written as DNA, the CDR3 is TGTGCCAGCAGCGTAACAGGGGGAAACACCATATATTTT.

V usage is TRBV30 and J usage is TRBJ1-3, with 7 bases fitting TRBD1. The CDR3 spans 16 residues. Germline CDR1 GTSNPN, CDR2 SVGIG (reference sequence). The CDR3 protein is CATRTGKLNSGNTIYF. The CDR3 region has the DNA TGTGCTACCCGGACAGGCAAACTTAATTCTGGAAACACCATATATTTT.

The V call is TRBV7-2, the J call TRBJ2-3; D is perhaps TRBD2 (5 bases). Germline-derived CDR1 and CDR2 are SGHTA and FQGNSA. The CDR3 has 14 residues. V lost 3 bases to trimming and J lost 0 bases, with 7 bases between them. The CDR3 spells CASSLRRSTDTQYF. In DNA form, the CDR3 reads TGTGCCAGCAGCTTGAGGAGGAGCACAGATACGCAGTATTTT.

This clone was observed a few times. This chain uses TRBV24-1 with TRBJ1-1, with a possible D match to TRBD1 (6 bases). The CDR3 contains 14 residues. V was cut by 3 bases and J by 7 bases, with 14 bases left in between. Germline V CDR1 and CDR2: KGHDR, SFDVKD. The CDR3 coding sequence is TGTGCCACCAGTGATCCCAGGGGTCCGGGTGAAGCTTTCTTT. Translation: CATSDPRGPGEAFF.

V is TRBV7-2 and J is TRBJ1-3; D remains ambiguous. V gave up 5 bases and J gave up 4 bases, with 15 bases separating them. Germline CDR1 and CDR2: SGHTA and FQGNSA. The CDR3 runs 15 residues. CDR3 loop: CASSLVLGGGNTIYF. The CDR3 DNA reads TGTGCCAGCAGCCTGGTCCTTGGCGGAGGAAACACCATATATTTT.

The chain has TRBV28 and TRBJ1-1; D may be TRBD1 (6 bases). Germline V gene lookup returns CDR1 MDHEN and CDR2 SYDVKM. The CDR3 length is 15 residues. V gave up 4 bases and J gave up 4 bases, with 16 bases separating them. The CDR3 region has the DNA TGTGCCAGCAGTTCCAGGAACAGGGTAGGCACTGAAGCTTTCTTT. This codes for CASSSRNRVGTEAFF.

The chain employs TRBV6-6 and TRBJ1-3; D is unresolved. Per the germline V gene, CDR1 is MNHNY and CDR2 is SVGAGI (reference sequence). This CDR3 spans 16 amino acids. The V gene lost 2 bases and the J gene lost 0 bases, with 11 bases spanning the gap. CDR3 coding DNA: TGTGCCAGCAGTTACACCGAGGCAGTCTCTGGAAACACCATATATTTT. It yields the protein CASSYTEAVSGNTIYF.

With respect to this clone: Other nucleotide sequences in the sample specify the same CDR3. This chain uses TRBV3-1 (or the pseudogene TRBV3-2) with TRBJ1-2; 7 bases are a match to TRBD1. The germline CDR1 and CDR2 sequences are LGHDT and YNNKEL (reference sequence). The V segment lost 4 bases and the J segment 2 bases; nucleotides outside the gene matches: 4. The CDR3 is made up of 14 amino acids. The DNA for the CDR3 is TGTGCCAGCAGCCCGGGACAGAGCAACTATGGCTACACCTTC. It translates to CASSPGQSNYGYTF.

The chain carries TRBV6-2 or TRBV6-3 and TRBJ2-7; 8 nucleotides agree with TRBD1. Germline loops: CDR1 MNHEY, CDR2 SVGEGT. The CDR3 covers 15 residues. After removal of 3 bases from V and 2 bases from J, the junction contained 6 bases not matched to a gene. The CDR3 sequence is CASSYRGQGPYEQYF. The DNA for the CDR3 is TGTGCCAGCAGTTATCGCGGACAGGGACCCTACGAGCAGTACTTC.

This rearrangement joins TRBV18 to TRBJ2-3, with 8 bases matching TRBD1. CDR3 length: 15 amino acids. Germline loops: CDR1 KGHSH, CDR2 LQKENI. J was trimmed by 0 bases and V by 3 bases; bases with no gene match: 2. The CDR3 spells CASSPRTGSTDTQYF. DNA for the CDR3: TGTGCCAGCTCACCGCGGACAGGGAGCACAGATACGCAGTATTTT.

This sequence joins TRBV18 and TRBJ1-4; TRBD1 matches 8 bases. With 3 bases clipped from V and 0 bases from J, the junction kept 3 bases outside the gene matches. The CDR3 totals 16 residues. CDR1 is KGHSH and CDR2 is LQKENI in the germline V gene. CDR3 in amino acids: CASSPTGDATNEKLFF. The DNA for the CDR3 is TGTGCCAGCTCACCGACAGGGGACGCAACTAATGAAAAACTGTTTTTT.

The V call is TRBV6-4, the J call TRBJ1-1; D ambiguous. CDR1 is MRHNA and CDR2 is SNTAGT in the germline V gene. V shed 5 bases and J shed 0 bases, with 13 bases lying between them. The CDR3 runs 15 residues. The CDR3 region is CASSRLRRLNTEAFF. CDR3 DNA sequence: TGTGCCAGCAGTCGTCTCCGGCGGTTGAACACTGAAGCTTTCTTT.

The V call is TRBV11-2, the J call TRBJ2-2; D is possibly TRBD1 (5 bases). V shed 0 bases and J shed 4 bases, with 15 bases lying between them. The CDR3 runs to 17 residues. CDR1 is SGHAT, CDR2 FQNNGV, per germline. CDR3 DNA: TGTGCCAGCAGCTTAGATGGCCAGGGATTAGGCACCGGGGAGCTGTTTTTT. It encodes CASSLDGQGLGTGELFF.

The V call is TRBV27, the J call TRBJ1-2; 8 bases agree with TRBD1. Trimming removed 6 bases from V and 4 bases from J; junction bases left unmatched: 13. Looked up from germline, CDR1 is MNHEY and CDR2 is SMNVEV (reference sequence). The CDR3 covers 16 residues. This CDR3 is CASRNNLQGAGYGYTF. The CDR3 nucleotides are TGTGCCAGCAGGAACAATCTTCAGGGGGCGGGCTATGGCTACACCTTC.

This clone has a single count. CDR3 protein: CASSEVLSYEQYF. The CDR3 DNA reads TGTGCCAGTTCAGAGGTACTGTCCTACGAGCAGTACTTC. The rearrangement links TRBV19 to TRBJ2-7; no clear D. Per germline, CDR1 LNHDA and CDR2 SQIVND (reference sequence). The germline V and J ends were trimmed by 8 bases and 1 base, with 12 bases remaining between them. The CDR3 totals 13 residues.